What follows are 4 T cell receptor beta chains derived from one specimen sequenced in a study of blood T cell repertoires in COVID-19. Assay: immunoSEQ multiplex PCR; the TCRdb copy retains only in-frame clones and omits some. The repertoire holds about 380,000 clones, less than 85% seen once, with 3.5% to 4% in the top ten. The sequenced material came from peripheral blood. These receptors all stem from a woman aged 18-29 years with acute or convalescent COVID-19.

As for this clone: The same CDR3 also results from other DNA sequences found in this sample. The V call is TRBV14, the J call TRBJ2-7; unclear D gene. Trimming removed 1 base at V and 2 bases at J, with 12 bases between. The CDR3 is 15 residues long. Germline loops: CDR1 SGHDN, CDR2 FVKESK. The CDR3 coding sequence is TGTGCCAGCAGCCAAGGTTTAGTTCCAACCTACGAGCAGTACTTC. Translated: CASSQGLVPTYEQYF.

The chain is built from TRBV9 and TRBJ2-4, with D perhaps TRBD1 (6 bases). CDR3 length equals 13 residues. Looked up from germline, CDR1 is SGDLS and CDR2 is YYNGEE. Trimming stripped 8 bases from V and 8 bases from J, with 17 bases between. CDR3 in DNA: TGTGCCAGTGGGGGCCAGGGCGAGGACATTCAGTACTTC. This encodes CASGGQGEDIQYF.

On this clone itself: Other nucleotide sequences in the sample specify the same CDR3. This CDR3 is CASSHHLSGRATGELFF. In DNA, the CDR3 is TGTGCCAGCAGCCACCACCTTAGCGGGAGGGCAACCGGGGAGCTGTTTTTT. The chain employs TRBV3-1 (or the pseudogene TRBV3-2) and TRBJ2-2; TRBD2 aligns across 11 bases. Germline trimming cut 3 bases from V and 5 bases from J; bases unmatched to any gene: 8. The CDR3 consists of 17 residues. The V gene's germline CDR1 is LGHDT and CDR2 YNNKEL (reference sequence).

This chain links TRBV2 with TRBJ2-3; D call uncertain. CDR1 and CDR2 from the germline V gene are SNHLY and FYNNEI. V was trimmed by 8 bases and J by 1 base, leaving 10 bases between them. The CDR3 extends over 13 amino acids. As DNA, the CDR3 is TGTGCCAGCGTTCAGGAACGCACAGATACGCAGTATTTT. This translates into CASVQERTDTQYF.